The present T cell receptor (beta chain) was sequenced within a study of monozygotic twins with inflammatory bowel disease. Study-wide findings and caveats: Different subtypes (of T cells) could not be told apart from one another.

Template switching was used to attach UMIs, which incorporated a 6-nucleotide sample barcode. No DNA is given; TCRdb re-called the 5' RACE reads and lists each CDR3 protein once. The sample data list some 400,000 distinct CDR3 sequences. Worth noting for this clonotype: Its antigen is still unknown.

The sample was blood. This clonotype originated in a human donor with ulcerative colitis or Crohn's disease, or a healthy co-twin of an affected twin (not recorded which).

This chain's CDR3 is CASSFHSGNEQFF. The chain combines TRBV7-8 with TRBJ2-1. The CDR3 is 13 residues long. Germline V lookup: CDR1 SGHVS, CDR2 FQNEAQ.